Sequencing of this TCR beta chain was carried out in a study of CD8 T cells in ankylosing spondylitis. V dropped 3 bases and J dropped 7; count of bases not matched to a gene: 12. The CDR3 is 15 residues long. The germline V gene encodes CDR1 SGHVS and CDR2 FQNEAQ. From the 5' RACE reads, TCRdb called clonotypes with MiXCR, one entry per CDR3 protein. The sample carries about 340,000 distinct CDR3 sequences, about 15% recorded once. This receptor was taken from a male donor with ankylosing spondylitis or in good health (not recorded which). The material sequenced was blood, either unsorted or a sorted T cell fraction (not recorded which). The J gene is TRBJ2-7, the V gene TRBV7-8; 7 bases are shared with TRBD1. The CDR3, as DNA: TGTGCCAGCAGCTTCGAAGACAGGGCAGTGAGAGAGCAGTACTTC. Translation gives CASSFEDRAVREQYF.